This T cell receptor beta chain is drawn from a study of vaccination and CD4 T cells after COVID-19. Study information: Convalescent patients gave post-COVID blood a median about 110 days post-diagnosis, range 35 to 161.

Turning to this clonotype: Its antigen remains unknown.

Sample treatment: 10-day PBMC culture with coronavirus spike peptide pools or control peptides (ViraFEST assay). Germline CDR1 is MNHEY and CDR2 is SVGEGT. After removal of 6 bases from V and 6 bases from J, the junction contained 10 bases not matched to a gene. The CDR3 has 16 residues. CD4+ T cells that had been cultured provided DNA sequenced with the Oncomine TCR Beta short-read assay. TCRdb independently ran MiXCR on the PCR reads; one entry per CDR3 protein. The data show around 20,000 distinct CDR3 sequences, roughly 47% seen once. The TCR originated in a human donor who had recovered from COVID-19. The specimen comprised CD4+ T cells from blood, cultured in vitro, sampled before SARS-CoV-2 vaccination. This rearrangement joins TRBV6-2 or TRBV6-3 to TRBJ1-6; TRBD1 aligns across 8 bases. For the CDR3, the DNA is TGTGCCAGCAGCGTCGGACAGGGTACTTTTAATTCACCCCTCCACTTT. Amino acid sequence: CASSVGQGTFNSPLHF.